The rows below give T cell receptor beta chains drawn from one sample of a study of Graves' ophthalmopathy and Graves' hyperthyroidism. Via MiXCR, TCRdb re-called the multiplex PCR reads, giving one row per CDR3 protein. The sample has almost 400,000 distinct CDR3 sequences; 15% to 20% are singletons. The sequenced sample was peripheral blood. The receptors were sampled from a woman between 18 and 29 years old with Graves' ophthalmopathy. CDR3s include the opening cysteine and the closing phenylalanine or tryptophan. The order of the fields is J gene, V gene, clone size, D gene, CDR3 DNA, CDR3 protein. D genes are given only for firm matches. Size tells how often a clone was seen (once, few, many) or the class of an expanded clone, and some rows leave it out.

>TRBJ2-4|TRBV10-1|many|.
TGCGCCAGCAGTGATCGACTAGCCAAAAACATTCAGTACTTC
CASSDRLAKNIQYF
>TRBJ1-5|TRBV5-1|.|.
TGCGCCAGCAGCTTGATAAGCAATCAGCCCCAGCATTTT
CASSLISNQPQHF
>TRBJ2-5|TRBV19|few|.
TGTGCCAGTAGTCTCGCCCGGGACACACAAGAGACCCAGTACTTC
CASSLARDTQETQYF
>TRBJ2-7|TRBV24-1|many|.
TGTGCCACCAGTGATCAGCAGGCATCCACCTACGAGCAGTACTTC
CATSDQQASTYEQYF
>TRBJ1-1|TRBV7-3|many|.
TGTGCCAGCACCTCCGGAGGCCTGGGGACTGAAGCTTTCTTT
CASTSGGLGTEAFF
>TRBJ2-2|TRBV24-1|many|.
TGTGCCACCAGTGATTTACAGGGATCGAACACCGGGGAGCTGTTTTTT
CATSDLQGSNTGELFF
>TRBJ2-7|TRBV28|.|.
TGTGCCAGCAGTCCAACATTAAGCTCCTACGAGCAGTACTTC
CASSPTLSSYEQYF
>TRBJ2-2|TRBV7-3|once|TRBD1
TGTGCCAGCAGCTCTGGGACAGGGTACACCGGGGAGCTGTTTTTT
CASSSGTGYTGELFF
>TRBJ1-6|TRBV28|many|.
TGTGCCAGCAGCGGACAGATCTATAATTCACCCCTCCACTTT
CASSGQIYNSPLHF
>TRBJ2-2|TRBV2|many|.
TGTAAGGATCCCCGACAGTTAGACCATTCGAACACCGGGGAGCTGTTTTTT
CKDPRQLDHSNTGELFF
>TRBJ1-5|TRBV19|many|.
TGTGCCAGTAGTACCCTATTACCGGGACGAGATCAGCCCCAGCATTTT
CASSTLLPGRDQPQHF
>TRBJ1-6|TRBV6-1|many|.
TGTGCCAGCAGTGAGGCGTGGTGGGGCAGGACACCCCTCCACTTT
CASSEAWWGRTPLHF
>TRBJ1-6|TRBV5-1|many|.
TGCGCCAGCAGCTTGACGGTGAATTCACCCCTCCACTTT
CASSLTVNSPLHF
>TRBJ1-3|TRBV6-1|many|.
TGTGCCAGCAGCCGCCAAGGGACGGGAAACACCATATATTTT
CASSRQGTGNTIYF
>TRBJ1-5|TRBV28|many|.
TGTGCCAGCAGCACCGAACAGGGCTGGGGTAATCAGCCCCAGCATTTT
CASSTEQGWGNQPQHF
>TRBJ2-7|TRBV10-3|many|TRBD1
TGTGCCATCAGTGGAGCGACAGGGGGCTACGAGCAGTACTTC
CAISGATGGYEQYF
>TRBJ2-7|TRBV6-1|.|TRBD1
TGTGCCAGCAAACCCGGACAGGGGGCTGGGAGCGAGCAGTACTTC
CASKPGQGAGSEQYF
>TRBJ2-7|TRBV28|many|TRBD2
TGTGCCAGCAGTACGGGACTAGCGGGAGGGGGGCAGTACTTC
CASSTGLAGGGQYF
>TRBJ1-1|TRBV12-3/TRBV12-4|many|.
TGTGCCAGCAGTGAAGCATTTTTTAACCAGATGAACACTGAAGCTTTCTTT
CASSEAFFNQMNTEAFF
>TRBJ1-3|TRBV6-1|many|.
TGTGCCAGCAGTGAAAGGGGCCACCGCTCTGGAAACACCATATATTTT
CASSERGHRSGNTIYF
>TRBJ2-7|TRBV12-3/TRBV12-4|.|TRBD1
TGTGCCAGCAGCAGGACAGGGGGCGAGACCTACGAGCAGTACTTC
CASSRTGGETYEQYF
>TRBJ2-4|TRBV15|.|.
TGTGCCACCAGCAGAGTGAGAGACGCGGTTCAGTACTTC
CATSRVRDAVQYF
>TRBJ2-7|TRBV7-2|many|.
TGTGCCAGCAGCTTACTCGGGACCGAAAACGAGCAGTACTTC
CASSLLGTENEQYF
>TRBJ1-2|TRBV6-1|.|TRBD1
TGTGCCAGCAACAATCTGGGGACAGGGCGAGGCTACACCTTC
CASNNLGTGRGYTF
>TRBJ1-1|TRBV28|many|.
TGTGCCAGCAGAATCCTAGGGTCCACTGAAGCTTTCTTT
CASRILGSTEAFF
>TRBJ2-5|TRBV4-2|many|TRBD1
TGTGCCAGCAGCCAAAGGACAGGGGACCCCGGGTGGGAGACCCAGTACTTC
CASSQRTGDPGWETQYF
>TRBJ2-2|TRBV29-1|.|TRBD1
TGCAGCGTTGTTGGGACAGGGAACCCCGGGGAGCTGTTTTTT
CSVVGTGNPGELFF
>TRBJ1-3|TRBV18|.|TRBD1
TGTGCCAGCTCACCACTTTTGACAGGGGGCGACACCATATATTTT
CASSPLLTGGDTIYF
>TRBJ1-1|TRBV20-1|many|.
TGCAGGACCCTCGCGGGCGATTCTGAAGCTTTCTTT
CRTLAGDSEAFF
>TRBJ1-1|TRBV14|many|.
TGTGCCAGCAGCCAAGTCAGGACTGATAACACTGAAGCTTTCTTT
CASSQVRTDNTEAFF
>TRBJ2-7|TRBV6-2/TRBV6-3|many|.
TGTGCCAGCGACGTCCGACTCCGGGCCTACGAGCAGTACTTC
CASDVRLRAYEQYF
>TRBJ2-5|TRBV7-2|many|.
TGTGCCAGCAGCTTCCTCACCCTGGAGACCCAGTACTTC
CASSFLTLETQYF
>TRBJ2-5|TRBV7-9|many|.
TGTGCCAGCAGCTTTTATGGGGACCAGAGGGAGACCCAGTACTTC
CASSFYGDQRETQYF
>TRBJ1-6|TRBV5-1|.|TRBD1
TGCGCCAGCGGACTCGGGACAGGGACTTCACCCCTCCACTTT
CASGLGTGTSPLHF
>TRBJ2-5|TRBV29-1|many|.
TGCAGCGTGTCCACGGGCCACCAAGAGACCCAGTACTTC
CSVSTGHQETQYF
>TRBJ2-2|TRBV19|many|TRBD1
TGTGCCAGTAGTGCCCGGGACAGGGTAGCACCCGGGGAGCTGTTTTTT
CASSARDRVAPGELFF
>TRBJ1-2|TRBV9|many|.
TGTGCCAGCAGCGCCATTGACCCTACCCCGTATGGCTACACCTTC
CASSAIDPTPYGYTF
>TRBJ1-5|TRBV19|many|.
TGTGCCAGTAGTATAAGGGCGGGGGGCAATCAGCCCCAGCATTTT
CASSIRAGGNQPQHF
>TRBJ1-5|TRBV12-3/TRBV12-4|many|TRBD1
TGTGCCAGCAGTACAGGGGGGAGCGGTCAGCCCCAGCATTTT
CASSTGGSGQPQHF
>TRBJ2-7|TRBV12-3/TRBV12-4|few|.
TGTGCCAGCCACAGTGGAGACCTCTCCTACGAGCAGTACTTC
CASHSGDLSYEQYF
>TRBJ2-7|TRBV7-8|many|.
TGTGCCAGCAGCTTAGGAAGTCTGGGAAACGAGCAGTACTTC
CASSLGSLGNEQYF
>TRBJ2-7|TRBV20-1|many|.
TGCAGTGCTGAGGGAGGCTCAGGCTCCTACGAGCAGTACTTC
CSAEGGSGSYEQYF